A single sample gave rise to the 26 T cell receptor beta chains below, sequenced in a study of blood T cell repertoires in COVID-19. Data came from immunoSEQ multiplex PCR; TCRdb stores just in-frame clones and leaves some out. Among around 70,000 clones, roughly 80% were seen once, and the ten largest hold about 20%. Sequences were obtained from peripheral blood. These receptors were obtained from a man in his 70s who had recovered from COVID-19.

The chain is built from TRBV4-2 and TRBJ1-2; tentatively, D is TRBD1 (6 bases). The CDR3 spans 16 residues. Trimming pared 0 bases from V and 2 bases from J, leaving 13 bases between. CDR1 is LGHNA, CDR2 YNFKEQ, per germline. The CDR3 here is CASSQEARTENYGYTF. The CDR3, as DNA: TGTGCCAGCAGCCAAGAAGCCCGGACAGAAAACTATGGCTACACCTTC.

V and J are TRBV20-1 and TRBJ1-1; D might be TRBD1 (5 bases). This CDR3 has 11 amino acids. The germline V gene has CDR1 DFQATT and CDR2 SNEGSKA (reference sequence). The CDR3: CRISTRGEAFF. CDR3 DNA: TGCAGGATTTCTACAAGGGGAGAAGCTTTCTTT.

J is TRBJ2-1 and V is TRBV10-3; TRBD2 matches at 10 bases. The CDR3 loop spans 14 amino acids. The V gene end was trimmed by 7 bases and the J gene end by 5 bases; junction bases not matched to a gene: 5. Germline V lookup: CDR1 ENHRY, CDR2 SYGVKD. CDR3 sequence: CAIKLSGGDNEQFF. DNA of the CDR3: TGTGCCATCAAGCTGAGCGGGGGGGACAATGAGCAGTTCTTC.

This clone was seen more than once but under ten times. The chain links TRBV9 to TRBJ2-1; 7 bases are shared with TRBD1. The germline V gene has CDR1 SGDLS and CDR2 YYNGEE. This CDR3 has 15 residues. The J segment lost 2 bases and the V segment lost 4 bases, leaving 6 bases of the junction unmatched. CDR3 DNA sequence: TGTGCCAGCAGCAGACAGGGTTTCGCCTACAATGAGCAGTTCTTC. Translated, it gives CASSRQGFAYNEQFF.

The table lists this clone with many counts. This chain uses TRBV29-1 with TRBJ2-5; 8 bases match TRBD1. Germline trimming cut 7 bases from V and 4 bases from J; bases unmatched to any gene: 5. The CDR3 runs to 12 residues. From germline, CDR1 is SQVTM and CDR2 ANQGSEA. The CDR3 nucleotides read TGCAGCGAACAACAGGGGGGAGAGACCCAGTACTTC. Amino acid sequence: CSEQQGGETQYF.

This chain uses TRBV25-1 with TRBJ1-3, with 8 bases that match TRBD1. CDR1 and CDR2 from the germline V gene are MGHDK and SYGVNS. This CDR3 is 17 amino acids long. The junction had 6 bases not matched to a gene; V was cut back by 1 base and J by 1 base. CDR3 in amino acids: CASSEFGQGMSGNTIYF. DNA of the CDR3: TGTGCCAGCAGTGAATTCGGACAGGGAATGTCTGGAAACACCATATATTTT.

This clone was detected only a few times. CDR3 nucleotide sequence: TGTGCCAGTAGTATTTCTTCGGTGCGGGCTGAAGCTTTCTTT. This translates into CASSISSVRAEAFF. The chain is built from TRBV19 and TRBJ1-1; D unclear. This CDR3 region has 14 residues. The germline V gene has CDR1 LNHDA and CDR2 SQIVND (reference sequence). V lost 3 bases and J lost 6, with 14 bases in between.

This sequence joins TRBV19 and TRBJ2-7, with 9 bases matching TRBD1. Per germline, CDR1 LNHDA and CDR2 SQIVND (reference sequence). The CDR3 contains 14 residues. The J segment lost 3 bases and the V segment lost 6 bases, leaving 6 bases of the junction unmatched. CDR3 in DNA: TGTGCCAGTAGCCAACGGGACAGGGTCTACGAGCAGTACTTC. It codes for CASSQRDRVYEQYF. The complete variable domain, with remaining parts taken from reference TRBV19 and TRBJ2-7, reads DGGITQSPKYLFRKEGQNVTLSCEQNLNHDAMYWYRQDPGQGLRLIYYSQIVNDFQKGDIAEGYSVSREKKESFPLTVTSAQKNPTAFYLCASSQRDRVYEQYFGPGTRLTVT.

This rearrangement joins TRBV12-3 or TRBV12-4 to TRBJ1-1; D is undetermined. Trimming left V 4 bases short and J 0 bases short, with 6 bases between. This CDR3 contains 13 residues. The CDR3 DNA is TGTGCCAGCAGTTCCCAGATGAACACTGAAGCTTTCTTT. As protein: CASSSQMNTEAFF.

The DNA for the CDR3 is TGTGCCAGCCGCCACGGTGGAAACACCATATATTTT. This translates into CASRHGGNTIYF. This chain connects TRBV6-5 to TRBJ1-3; D gene uncertain. Germline loops: CDR1 MNHEY, CDR2 SVGAGI. This CDR3 has 12 amino acids. Trimming took off 8 bases at V and 3 bases at J, with 8 bases between the two ends.

CDR3 sequence: CASSVGLGGYEQYF. Written as DNA, the CDR3 is TGCGCCAGCAGCGTGGGACTAGGAGGCTACGAGCAGTACTTC. The rearrangement links TRBV5-1 to TRBJ2-7, with TRBD2 matching over 8 bases. The junction had 6 bases not matched to a gene; V was cut back by 4 bases and J by 3 bases. The CDR3 spans 14 residues. Germline assignment: CDR1 SGHRS and CDR2 YFSETQ.

The rearrangement uses TRBV3-1 (or the pseudogene TRBV3-2) and TRBJ2-5; D gene uncertain. The CDR3 extends over 11 amino acids. The germline V gene has CDR1 LGHDT and CDR2 YNNKEL (reference sequence). V gave up 11 bases and J gave up 4 bases, with 11 bases separating them. The CDR3 sequence: CASRGAETQYF. The CDR3 DNA reads TGTGCCTCCCGCGGAGCAGAGACCCAGTACTTC.

V usage is TRBV19 and J usage is TRBJ1-2; D may be TRBD1 (5 bases). CDR3 length equals 15 residues. The V gene's germline CDR1 is LNHDA and CDR2 SQIVND (reference sequence). Trimming removed 5 bases at V and 8 bases at J, with 21 bases between. The CDR3 bases are TGTGCCAGTAGTGAATCTGCGGGGCCCTCAGGAGGCTACACCTTC. The encoded protein is CASSESAGPSGGYTF.

This rearrangement joins TRBV7-8 to TRBJ2-3, with D possibly TRBD2 on 6 matching bases. Trimming left V 5 bases short and J 4 bases short, with 22 bases between. The CDR3 is 17 amino acids. Per the germline V gene, CDR1 is SGHVS and CDR2 is FQNEAQ. CDR3 residues: CASSPTGTPGGPDTQYF. As DNA, the CDR3 is TGTGCCAGCAGCCCCACCGGGACTCCTGGCGGGCCAGATACGCAGTATTTT.

In this sample, this clone turned up once. J is TRBJ2-4 and V is TRBV5-3; TRBD1 might be the D (7 bases). TRBV5-3 is identified as an open reading frame with a role that is uncertain. The length of the CDR3 is 15 residues. The V end was cut by 8 bases, the J end by 3 bases, with 18 bases between. The CDR3, as DNA: TGTGCCAGGCCTAAGGGGCGGGACAGCAAAAACATTCAGTACTTC. It yields the protein CARPKGRDSKNIQYF.

The chain carries TRBV4-1 and TRBJ2-3; D may be TRBD2 (5 bases). The CDR3 has 19 amino acids. Germline-derived CDR1 and CDR2 are MGHRA and YSYEKL. The V end was cut by 0 bases, the J end by 0 bases, with 19 bases between. CDR3 amino acids: CASSQDQFSMRESTDTQYF. The CDR3 DNA is TGCGCCAGCAGCCAAGATCAGTTCAGTATGAGGGAAAGCACAGATACGCAGTATTTT.

V usage is TRBV28 and J usage is TRBJ2-1; 7 positions match TRBD1. The length of the CDR3 is 17 residues. CDR1 and CDR2 from the germline V gene are MDHEN and SYDVKM. With 6 bases clipped from V and 1 base from J, the junction kept 12 bases outside the gene matches. CDR3 DNA sequence: TGTGCCAGCAGCCTACCTCCGGGACAGACGTCCTACAATGAGCAGTTCTTC. Translated: CASSLPPGQTSYNEQFF.

Many counts were recorded for this clone. The V call is TRBV19, the J call TRBJ1-1; unclear D gene. The CDR3 totals 13 residues. From germline, CDR1 is LNHDA and CDR2 SQIVND (reference sequence). Trimming cost V 3 bases and J 5 bases, with 10 bases left between them. This CDR3 is CASSMSRETEAFF. The CDR3 bases are TGTGCCAGTAGTATGTCGCGAGAAACTGAAGCTTTCTTT. The variable domain in full, with the rest retrieved from reference TRBV19 and TRBJ1-1, is DGGITQSPKYLFRKEGQNVTLSCEQNLNHDAMYWYRQDPGQGLRLIYYSQIVNDFQKGDIAEGYSVSREKKESFPLTVTSAQKNPTAFYLCASSMSRETEAFFGQGTRLTVV.

The chain recombines TRBV5-1 with TRBJ1-5; D gene ambiguous. V shed 1 base and J shed 6 bases, with 14 bases lying between them. This CDR3 has 15 amino acids. From germline, CDR1 is SGHRS and CDR2 YFSETQ. CDR3 in DNA: TGCGCCAGCAGCTTGTCCCCGAGTGAGGGTCAGCCCCAGCATTTT. This codes for CASSLSPSEGQPQHF.

This clone was recorded only once. The chain carries TRBV9 and TRBJ2-1, with no clear D. The CDR3 totals 14 residues. CDR1 is SGDLS, CDR2 YYNGEE, per germline. The V end was cut by 3 bases, the J end by 10 bases, with 17 bases between. The CDR3 DNA follows: TGTGCCAGCAGCGCCCCTTCAATTAGCCCCGAGCAGTTCTTC. It codes for CASSAPSISPEQFF. Full variable domain (rest looked up from reference TRBV9 and TRBJ2-1): DSGVTQTPKHLITATGQRVTLRCSPRSGDLSVYWYQQSLDQGLQFLIQYYNGEERAKGNILERFSAQQFPDLHSELNLSSLELGDSALYFCASSAPSISPEQFFGPGTRLTVL.

The CDR3 sequence is CASSFLLARTGELFF. The CDR3 DNA sequence: TGTGCCAGCAGTTTTCTCCTAGCCCGTACCGGGGAGCTGTTTTTT. The chain combines TRBV28 with TRBJ2-2; tentative D call: TRBD2 (5 bases). The CDR3 sequence is 15 residues long. V was clipped by 3 bases and J by 5 bases, with 13 bases between them. Germline values: CDR1 MDHEN, CDR2 SYDVKM.

The CDR3 sequence is CAIRGDRARYEQYF. The CDR3 DNA reads as TGTGCCATCAGGGGAGACAGGGCTCGCTACGAGCAGTACTTC. The V and J genes are TRBV10-3 and TRBJ2-7; 7 positions agree with TRBD1. Germline CDR1 and CDR2: ENHRY and SYGVKD. CDR3 length: 14 amino acids. The J segment lost 3 bases and the V segment lost 6 bases, leaving 8 bases of the junction unmatched.

The V gene is TRBV28, the J gene TRBJ2-7; 8 bases fit TRBD1. Germline V gene sequence: CDR1 MDHEN, CDR2 SYDVKM. The CDR3 has 16 amino acids. V dropped 7 bases and J dropped 0; count of bases not matched to a gene: 11. CDR3 bases: TGTGCCAGCAACCAGTGGAAACAGGGGGGCTCCTACGAGCAGTACTTC. Amino acids: CASNQWKQGGSYEQYF.

The V gene is TRBV27, the J gene TRBJ1-4, with D maybe TRBD1 (5 bases). The germline V gene has CDR1 MNHEY and CDR2 SMNVEV (reference sequence). V dropped 6 bases and J dropped 5 bases, with 10 bases sitting between them. The CDR3 spans 13 residues. The CDR3 bases are TGTGCCAGCAGGACAGACCACAATGAAAAACTGTTTTTT. This gives the protein CASRTDHNEKLFF.

This sequence joins TRBV6-2 or TRBV6-3 and TRBJ2-5, with 9 bases identical to TRBD1. V gave up 0 bases and J gave up 5 bases; unmatched junction bases: 1. Germline-derived CDR1 and CDR2 are MNHEY and SVGEGT. This CDR3 contains 14 residues. The CDR3 sequence is CASSYSGTGETQYF. The CDR3 nucleotides read TGTGCCAGCAGTTACTCCGGGACAGGGGAGACCCAGTACTTC.

The rearrangement joins TRBV5-1 to TRBJ2-2; D gene unclear. The CDR3 is 15 residues long. The germline gives CDR1 SGHRS, CDR2 YFSETQ. Trimming stripped 1 base from V and 1 base from J, with 8 bases between. DNA of the CDR3: TGCGCCAGCAGCTTGTTCAGATTGAACACCGGGGAGCTGTTTTTT. It translates to CASSLFRLNTGELFF.